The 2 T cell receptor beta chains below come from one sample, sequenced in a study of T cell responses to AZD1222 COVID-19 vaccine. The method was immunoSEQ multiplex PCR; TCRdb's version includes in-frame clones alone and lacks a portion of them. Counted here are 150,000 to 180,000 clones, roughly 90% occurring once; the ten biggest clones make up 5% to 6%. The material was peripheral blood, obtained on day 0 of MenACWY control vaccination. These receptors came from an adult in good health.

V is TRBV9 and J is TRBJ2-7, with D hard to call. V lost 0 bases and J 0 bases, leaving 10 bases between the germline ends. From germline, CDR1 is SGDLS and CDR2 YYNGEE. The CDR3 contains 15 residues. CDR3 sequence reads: CASSVDSDASYEQYF. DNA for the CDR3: TGTGCCAGCAGCGTAGACTCGGATGCCTCCTACGAGCAGTACTTC.

The CDR3 region is CAIQRAKNIQYF. In DNA, the CDR3 is TGTGCCATCCAGAGAGCCAAAAACATTCAGTACTTC. V gene TRBV24-1 combines with J gene TRBJ2-4; D not certain. Between the trimmed V and J ends, which lost 11 bases and 0 bases, there was a span of 7 bases. This CDR3 is built from 12 residues. The V gene's germline CDR1 is KGHDR and CDR2 SFDVKD.